The rows below give T cell receptor beta chains drawn from one sample of a study of blood T cell repertoires in COVID-19. Clones were read by immunoSEQ multiplex PCR, and TCRdb kept only the in-frame ones, dropping some. This sample yields around 120,000 clones, of which approximately 90% are seen a single time; approximately 1.4% belongs to the top ten. The sequencing sample was made of peripheral blood. The receptors originated from a human donor in a cohort sampled during active COVID-19. The CDR3 runs from the conserved cysteine through the conserved F or W. Fields, in order: CDR3 protein, CDR3 DNA, J gene, V gene, clone size, D gene. The D gene is left open where the match is weak. Clone size appears in some rows only: once, few, many, or a class for an expanded clone.

cdr3_aa: CASSQVAGGYEQYF
cdr3_nt: TGCGCCAGCAGCCAGGTAGCGGGGGGCTACGAGCAGTACTTC
j_call: TRBJ2-7
v_call: TRBV4-1
clone_size: NA
d_call: TRBD2

cdr3_aa: CASTRNRDRGFDTQYF
cdr3_nt: TGTGCCAGTACCCGCAACCGGGACAGAGGATTTGATACGCAGTATTTT
j_call: TRBJ2-3
v_call: TRBV19
clone_size: NA
d_call: TRBD1

cdr3_aa: CASSAGGPSSEQFF
cdr3_nt: TGTGCCAGCAGTGCGGGAGGGCCCTCAAGTGAGCAGTTCTTC
j_call: TRBJ2-1
v_call: TRBV6-4
clone_size: NA
d_call: TRBD2

cdr3_aa: CASSVGGTFNEKLFF
cdr3_nt: TGTGCCAGCAGCGTAGGGGGGACTTTTAATGAAAAACTGTTTTTT
j_call: TRBJ1-4
v_call: TRBV9
clone_size: NA
d_call: NA

cdr3_aa: CASSPDGGVNEKLFF
cdr3_nt: TGCGCCAGCAGCCCCGACGGCGGCGTTAATGAAAAACTGTTTTTT
j_call: TRBJ1-4
v_call: TRBV5-1
clone_size: NA
d_call: NA

cdr3_aa: CASRRGGGSYNEQFF
cdr3_nt: TGTGCCAGCCGTCGAGGGGGGGGGTCGTACAATGAGCAGTTCTTC
j_call: TRBJ2-1
v_call: TRBV28
clone_size: NA
d_call: NA

cdr3_aa: CASSLTGTGVPGELFF
cdr3_nt: TGTGCTAGCAGCTTAACCGGGACAGGGGTCCCCGGGGAGCTGTTTTTT
j_call: TRBJ2-2
v_call: TRBV7-7
clone_size: NA
d_call: TRBD1

cdr3_aa: CASSPDFSYEQYF
cdr3_nt: TGTGCCAGCAGCCCGGACTTTTCCTACGAGCAGTACTTC
j_call: TRBJ2-7
v_call: TRBV11-2
clone_size: NA
d_call: NA

cdr3_aa: CASSLAALAGGGGANVLTF
cdr3_nt: TGTGCCAGCAGCTTAGCTGCGCTAGCGGGAGGTGGTGGGGCCAACGTCCTGACTTTC
j_call: TRBJ2-6
v_call: TRBV7-9
clone_size: NA
d_call: TRBD2

cdr3_aa: CASSLVGPGELFF
cdr3_nt: TGTGCCAGCAGCTTAGTGGGGCCCGGGGAGCTGTTTTTT
j_call: TRBJ2-2
v_call: TRBV7-2
clone_size: NA
d_call: NA

cdr3_aa: CASSSADRGSTDTQYF
cdr3_nt: TGCGCCAGCAGCAGCGCCGACAGGGGGTCAACAGATACGCAGTATTTT
j_call: TRBJ2-3
v_call: TRBV5-1
clone_size: NA
d_call: TRBD1

cdr3_aa: CASSLESGGKFF
cdr3_nt: TGTGCCAGCAGCTTGGAGTCCGGGGGGAAGTTCTTC
j_call: TRBJ2-1
v_call: TRBV5-4
clone_size: NA
d_call: TRBD2

cdr3_aa: CASRSTRSYEQYF
cdr3_nt: TGTGCCAGCAGGTCTACTCGCTCCTACGAGCAGTACTTC
j_call: TRBJ2-7
v_call: TRBV12-3/TRBV12-4
clone_size: NA
d_call: NA

cdr3_aa: CASSDGQMNTEAFF
cdr3_nt: TGTGCCAGTAGTGATGGACAAATGAACACTGAAGCTTTCTTT
j_call: TRBJ1-1
v_call: TRBV19
clone_size: NA
d_call: NA

cdr3_aa: CASSGQGLSYEQYF
cdr3_nt: TGTGCCAGCAGTGGACAGGGCCTATCCTACGAGCAGTACTTC
j_call: TRBJ2-7
v_call: TRBV2
clone_size: NA
d_call: TRBD1

cdr3_aa: CASSPELGEQYF
cdr3_nt: TGTGCCAGCAGCCCGGAGCTTGGCGAGCAGTACTTC
j_call: TRBJ2-7
v_call: TRBV7-9
clone_size: NA
d_call: NA

cdr3_aa: CASSFLTSGWSGNEQFF
cdr3_nt: TGTGCCAGCAGTTTCCTAACTAGCGGCTGGTCTGGAAATGAGCAGTTCTTC
j_call: TRBJ2-1
v_call: TRBV28
clone_size: NA
d_call: TRBD2

cdr3_aa: CASSPNRAHLDTQYF
cdr3_nt: TGTGCCAGCAGCCCGAACAGGGCGCATTTGGATACGCAGTATTTT
j_call: TRBJ2-3
v_call: TRBV11-2
clone_size: NA
d_call: NA

cdr3_aa: CASSRGRATETQYF
cdr3_nt: TGTGCCAGCTCGCGCGGGAGGGCCACAGAGACCCAGTACTTC
j_call: TRBJ2-5
v_call: TRBV18
clone_size: NA
d_call: TRBD2

cdr3_aa: CASSLYLNGYTF
cdr3_nt: TGTGCCAGCAGTCTCTATTTAAATGGCTACACCTTC
j_call: TRBJ1-2
v_call: TRBV6-6
clone_size: NA
d_call: NA

cdr3_aa: CASSRTQTRGQFF
cdr3_nt: TGTGCCAGCAGTCGAACCCAGACCCGAGGGCAGTTCTTC
j_call: TRBJ2-1
v_call: TRBV28
clone_size: once
d_call: NA

cdr3_aa: CASSSPGGEKLFF
cdr3_nt: TGTGCCAGCAGTTCCCCCGGCGGAGAAAAACTGTTTTTT
j_call: TRBJ1-4
v_call: TRBV6-6
clone_size: NA
d_call: NA

cdr3_aa: CATSDPGLGADTQYF
cdr3_nt: TGTGCCACCAGTGACCCGGGACTAGGAGCAGATACGCAGTATTTT
j_call: TRBJ2-3
v_call: TRBV24-1
clone_size: NA
d_call: TRBD2

cdr3_aa: CASSAAGQARDEQFF
cdr3_nt: TGTGCCAGTAGTGCAGCGGGACAGGCAAGAGATGAGCAGTTCTTC
j_call: TRBJ2-1
v_call: TRBV19
clone_size: NA
d_call: NA

cdr3_aa: CACGQGPYEQYF
cdr3_nt: TGTGCCTGCGGACAGGGCCCCTACGAGCAGTACTTC
j_call: TRBJ2-7
v_call: TRBV7-9
clone_size: NA
d_call: TRBD1

cdr3_aa: CASTYRPGGNSPLHF
cdr3_nt: TGTGCCAGCACCTACCGCCCGGGAGGTAATTCACCCCTCCACTTT
j_call: TRBJ1-6
v_call: TRBV28
clone_size: NA
d_call: NA

cdr3_aa: CASSNSALYNEQFF
cdr3_nt: TGCGCCAGCAGTAATAGCGCTCTCTACAATGAGCAGTTCTTC
j_call: TRBJ2-1
v_call: TRBV10-1
clone_size: NA
d_call: NA

cdr3_aa: CASRRQPEAFF
cdr3_nt: TGTGCCAGCAGGAGACAGCCTGAAGCTTTCTTT
j_call: TRBJ1-1
v_call: TRBV6-4
clone_size: once
d_call: NA

cdr3_aa: CASSLWAGSYEQYF
cdr3_nt: TGTGCCAGCAGTTTATGGGCAGGCTCCTACGAGCAGTACTTC
j_call: TRBJ2-7
v_call: TRBV27
clone_size: NA
d_call: NA

cdr3_aa: CAIRRTGETGELFF
cdr3_nt: TGTGCCATCAGGCGTACAGGGGAAACCGGGGAGCTGTTTTTT
j_call: TRBJ2-2
v_call: TRBV10-3
clone_size: NA
d_call: TRBD1

cdr3_aa: CASIRAGSTDTQYF
cdr3_nt: TGTGCCAGCATCCGAGCGGGGAGCACAGATACGCAGTATTTT
j_call: TRBJ2-3
v_call: TRBV2
clone_size: NA
d_call: TRBD2

cdr3_aa: CASSNRDRTRQTQYF
cdr3_nt: TGTGCCAGTAGTAACCGGGACAGGACCCGTCAGACCCAGTACTTC
j_call: TRBJ2-5
v_call: TRBV19
clone_size: NA
d_call: TRBD1

cdr3_aa: CASSIQQGEDGYTF
cdr3_nt: TGCGCCAGCAGCATACAACAGGGAGAGGATGGCTACACCTTC
j_call: TRBJ1-2
v_call: TRBV5-1
clone_size: NA
d_call: NA

cdr3_aa: CASSMASSGGFYEQYF
cdr3_nt: TGTGCCAGTAGTATGGCCTCCAGCGGGGGCTTCTACGAGCAGTACTTC
j_call: TRBJ2-7
v_call: TRBV19
clone_size: NA
d_call: TRBD2

cdr3_aa: CASGLYGQAGELFF
cdr3_nt: TGTGCTAGTGGTTTGTATGGCCAGGCCGGGGAGCTGTTTTTT
j_call: TRBJ2-2
v_call: TRBV12-5
clone_size: NA
d_call: NA

cdr3_aa: CASSIDGQGLAYGYTF
cdr3_nt: TGTGCCAGTAGTATAGACGGACAAGGGCTCGCCTATGGCTACACCTTC
j_call: TRBJ1-2
v_call: TRBV19
clone_size: NA
d_call: NA

cdr3_aa: CATSDSRDRGFSAFF
cdr3_nt: TGTGCCACCAGTGATTCCCGGGACAGGGGGTTTTCAGCTTTCTTT
j_call: TRBJ1-1
v_call: TRBV24-1
clone_size: NA
d_call: TRBD1

cdr3_aa: CASSLGDRYMNTEAFF
cdr3_nt: TGTGCCAGCAGCTTAGGGGACAGATACATGAACACTGAAGCTTTCTTT
j_call: TRBJ1-1
v_call: TRBV7-6
clone_size: NA
d_call: TRBD1